Below are 22 T cell receptor beta chains sequenced from a single sample in a study of T cell changes during pregnancy in multiple sclerosis. Sequencing was performed with immunoSEQ multiplex PCR; in TCRdb, only in-frame clones are kept and a portion is missing. The sample contains about 80,000 clones, about 91% of which appear only once. Sequences were derived from peripheral blood, sampled before pregnancy. These receptors were obtained from a female donor with multiple sclerosis, enrolled in a pregnancy study.

V and J are TRBV21-1 and TRBJ2-7; the table's D call TRBD2 went unverified against the DNA. TRBV21-1 is noted as a pseudogene. The CDR3 spans 15 residues. DNA for the CDR3: TGTGCCAGCAGCAAAGGATCAGGACTAGCGCACGAGCAGTACTTC. Its protein product is CASSKGSGLAHEQYF.

The genes are TRBV5-1 and TRBJ1-1; possibly TRBD1 for D (5 bases). Germline assignment: CDR1 SGHRS and CDR2 YFSETQ. V lost 2 bases and J 5 bases, leaving 10 bases between the germline ends. This CDR3 is 13 amino acids long. CDR3 sequence: CASSFFRGTEAFF. The CDR3, as DNA: TGCGCCAGCAGCTTTTTCCGGGGGACTGAAGCTTTCTTT.

This clone turned up a few times. The genes are TRBV18 and TRBJ1-1, with D possibly being TRBD1 (5 bases). Per the germline V gene, CDR1 is KGHSH and CDR2 is LQKENI. The CDR3 is 13 residues long. Trimming left V 2 bases short and J 7 bases short, with 11 bases between. The CDR3 DNA is TGTGCCAGCTCACCAGGGCCGACAGTTGAAGCTTTCTTT. It yields the protein CASSPGPTVEAFF.

J is TRBJ1-1 and V is TRBV6-5; D perhaps matches TRBD1 (5 bases). Trimming shortened V by 6 bases and J by 1 base, and 15 bases separated the two germline ends. The CDR3 runs 15 residues. Germline lookup yields CDR1 MNHEY and CDR2 SVGAGI. The CDR3 sequence is CASRFTGVGNTEAFF. The CDR3 DNA reads TGTGCCAGCAGATTCACGGGGGTGGGGAACACTGAAGCTTTCTTT.

The chain couples TRBV5-1 to TRBJ2-1, with D possibly matching TRBD2 (6 bases). The ends were cut back, 8 bases at V and 0 bases at J, with 21 bases in the middle. The V gene's germline CDR1 is SGHRS and CDR2 YFSETQ. This CDR3 has 17 residues. CDR3 amino acids: CASNEVGTPSSYNEQFF. The CDR3 coding sequence is TGCGCCAGTAACGAGGTGGGGACTCCTAGCTCCTACAATGAGCAGTTCTTC.

J is TRBJ1-4 and V is TRBV6-1; 7 bases fit TRBD1. Germline values: CDR1 MNHNS, CDR2 SASEGT. V lost 0 bases to trimming and J lost 7 bases; unmatched junction nucleotides: 5. The CDR3 loop spans 15 amino acids. The DNA for the CDR3 is TGTGCCAGCAGTGAAGCGACAGGGAATTTTGAAAAACTGTTTTTT. Encoded protein: CASSEATGNFEKLFF.

The chain employs TRBV30 and TRBJ2-2; 8 positions agree with TRBD2. CDR1 is GTSNPN, CDR2 SVGIG, per germline (reference sequence). The CDR3 is 11 residues long. The V segment lost 6 bases and the J segment 6 bases; nucleotides outside the gene matches: 0. CDR3 bases: TGTGCCTGCGGGGGGGCCGGGGAGCTGTTTTTT. The encoded protein is CACGGAGELFF.

V and J are TRBV29-1 and TRBJ1-2; 11 bases agree with TRBD1. The germline gives CDR1 SQVTM, CDR2 ANQGSEA. This CDR3 has 12 residues. V dropped 6 bases and J dropped 8; count of bases not matched to a gene: 5. The CDR3 here is CSVGDRGKGYTF. For the CDR3, the DNA is TGCAGCGTGGGGGACAGGGGGAAAGGCTACACCTTC.

This chain uses TRBV5-1 with TRBJ2-7, with TRBD1 as a possible D gene (5 bases). Trimming took 0 bases from V and 6 from J, leaving 13 bases between them. The CDR3 totals 14 residues. Germline assignment: CDR1 SGHRS and CDR2 YFSETQ. CDR3 region: CASSLVQGLGEQYF. DNA for the CDR3: TGCGCCAGCAGCTTGGTTCAGGGTTTAGGCGAGCAGTACTTC.

V gene TRBV7-3 combines with J gene TRBJ1-2; D ambiguous. Per the germline V gene, CDR1 is SGHTA and CDR2 is FQGTGA. Trimming took off 5 bases at V and 10 bases at J, with 17 bases between the two ends. The CDR3 runs 13 residues. The CDR3 nucleotides read TGTGCCAGCAGCGGTAGTAGTCGGGGAGTCTACACCTTC. It is translated as CASSGSSRGVYTF.

The chain uses TRBV2 and TRBJ1-6, with no clear D. The CDR3 consists of 15 residues. V was shortened by 5 bases and J by 0 bases, with 8 bases between the two germline ends. Germline V gene sequence: CDR1 SNHLY, CDR2 FYNNEI. CDR3 bases: TGTGCCAGCAGTCAGTACAGCTCCTATAATTCACCCCTCCACTTT. This codes for CASSQYSSYNSPLHF.

The J gene is TRBJ2-2, the V gene TRBV14, with 7 bases aligning to TRBD1. Trimming cost V 5 bases and J 6 bases; bases outside gene matches: 3. CDR1 and CDR2 from the germline V gene are SGHDN and FVKESK. CDR3 size: 13 residues. DNA of the CDR3: TGTGCCAGCAGCGTCACAGGGGCCGGGGAGCTGTTTTTT. This codes for CASSVTGAGELFF. Full variable domain (missing parts from reference TRBV14 and TRBJ2-2): EAGVTQFPSHSVIEKGQTVTLRCDPISGHDNLYWYRRVMGKEIKFLLHFVKESKQDESGMPNNRFLAERTGGTYSTLKVQPAELEDSGVYFCASSVTGAGELFFGEGSRLTVL.

V usage is TRBV5-1 and J usage is TRBJ1-6, with D unclear. The CDR3 contains 16 residues. CDR1 is SGHRS and CDR2 is YFSETQ in the germline V gene. Between the trimmed V and J ends, which lost 0 bases and 6 bases, there was a span of 13 bases. The CDR3 loop is CASSLVPSGRNSPLHF. The CDR3 DNA reads TGCGCCAGCAGCTTGGTACCGAGCGGCCGTAATTCACCCCTCCACTTT.

The chain has TRBV7-3 and TRBJ2-3, with TRBD1 as a possible D gene (6 bases). This CDR3 contains 16 residues. The V gene's germline CDR1 is SGHTA and CDR2 FQGTGA. V lost 5 bases, J lost 2 bases, and 17 bases lay in between. The DNA of the CDR3 is TGTGCCAGCAGCCCCAGTCCCGGGACACTCACAGATACGCAGTATTTT. Translation gives CASSPSPGTLTDTQYF.

The genes are TRBV4-1 and TRBJ2-3, with D possibly being TRBD2 (7 bases). The CDR3 totals 17 residues. The V and J ends lost 1 base and 5 bases respectively, with 19 bases between them. From germline, CDR1 is MGHRA and CDR2 YSYEKL. CDR3 in DNA: TGCGCCAGCAGCCAAGTGGATCCGGGGAGGGGGAAAGATACGCAGTATTTT. Protein sequence: CASSQVDPGRGKDTQYF.

The gene calls are TRBV19 and TRBJ1-1; weak D call: TRBD1 (5 bases). Trimming pared 7 bases from V and 4 bases from J, leaving 16 bases between. This CDR3 region has 14 residues. Germline CDR1 and CDR2: LNHDA and SQIVND (reference sequence). The CDR3 DNA sequence: TGTGCCAGTAAGGACGGGGGGAGTGTCACTGAAGCTTTCTTT. Translating it yields CASKDGGSVTEAFF.

Comments on this clone: The germline gene is not matched at one end of the junction; a read error may be the cause. The rearrangement links TRBV13 to TRBJ2-5; possibly TRBD1 or TRBD2 for D (5 bases each). The CDR3 totals 13 residues. In germline, CDR1 is PRHDT, CDR2 FYEKMQ (reference sequence). The CDR3 nucleotides read TGTGCCAGCAGCCTAGGGGTAGCGGAGACCCAGTACTTC. It yields the protein CASSLGVAETQYF.

The rearrangement uses TRBV5-5 and TRBJ2-7; TRBD1 matches 10 bases. From germline, CDR1 is SGHKS and CDR2 YYEKEE (reference sequence). There are 14 residues in the CDR3. The junction had 4 bases not matched to a gene; V was cut back by 4 bases and J by 3 bases. The CDR3 loop is CASSLDRGLYEQYF. The CDR3 DNA is TGTGCCAGCAGCCTAGACAGGGGGCTCTACGAGCAGTACTTC.

A few counts support this clone. The chain employs TRBV19 and TRBJ1-1; no reliable D call. V lost 3 bases and J 1 base, leaving 3 bases between the germline ends. The germline V gene encodes CDR1 LNHDA and CDR2 SQIVND (reference sequence). The CDR3 runs 12 residues. CDR3 sequence reads: CASSIGNTEAFF. CDR3 bases: TGTGCCAGTAGTATCGGGAACACTGAAGCTTTCTTT.

The V gene is TRBV14, the J gene TRBJ2-4; a possible D gene is TRBD1 (8 bases). Germline CDR1 and CDR2: SGHDN and FVKESK. With 1 base removed from V and 0 bases from J, the gap between germline ends came to 34 bases. This CDR3 has 24 residues. CDR3 nucleotides: TGTGCCAGCAGCCAAGGCAACCCCGGGAACGTCCGACAGGGGACTACGCTAGCCAAAAACATTCAGTACTTC. As protein: CASSQGNPGNVRQGTTLAKNIQYF.

The chain uses TRBV18 and TRBJ2-5, with 9 bases lining up with TRBD2. CDR3 length equals 16 residues. V gave up 2 bases and J gave up 4 bases; unmatched junction bases: 8. Germline V CDR1 and CDR2: KGHSH, LQKENI. CDR3 sequence: CASSPAGGQNIETQYF. In DNA, the CDR3 is TGTGCCAGCTCACCAGCGGGGGGGCAGAATATAGAGACCCAGTACTTC.

The rearrangement joins TRBV9 to TRBJ1-1; D remains unclear. This CDR3 has 15 residues. V was shortened by 0 bases and J by 0 bases, with 9 bases between the two germline ends. Germline-derived CDR1 and CDR2 are SGDLS and YYNGEE. The CDR3 region has the DNA TGTGCCAGCAGCGTAGGGTACAACATGAACACTGAAGCTTTCTTT. Translation: CASSVGYNMNTEAFF.